This T cell receptor (beta chain) appears in the sequencing data of a study of blood T cell repertoires in COVID-19 (dated by TCRdb to the early 2020s). Notes on the research overall: Samples from collaborators originated in the United States, Italy and Spain and spanned both the acute and convalescent phases of COVID-19. Samples came from the ongoing ImmuneRACE study (first 160 participants) plus 1,254 subjects from 6 global collaborators. The repertoires were released in a freely available public database intended as a resource for research on the immune response to SARS-CoV-2. Sample metadata almost always included a de-identified subject ID, COVID-19 status, age in years and sex. Where HLA class I and class II types were available, the types were taken from metadata supplied by the sample provider, not from assay-based typing. The dataset comprised deeply sampled blood TCRbeta repertoires from subjects exposed to, actively infected with, or recovered from COVID-19. The material from the prospective study consisted of cDNA or gDNA derived from T cells, B-cell-depleted T cells, or PBMCs. Results the study describes overall, beyond this receptor: How much clinical and demographic metadata was included differed by source and by participant, and the metadata was provided uncurated.

The immunoSEQ Assay, a bias-controlled multiplex PCR, was used to amplify TCRbeta CDR3 regions from genomic DNA. The original methods were these. Nucleated cell counts per sample were estimated from amplification of reference gene primers within the assay. To quantify the absolute abundance of each unique TCRbeta CDR3 rearrangement, sequence reads were collapsed and filtered. For each sample, productive Simpson clonality was calculated as the square root of Simpson's diversity index over productive rearrangements. What TCRdb holds here is the immuneACCESS table cut down to in-frame rearrangements. Part of the clones is not present; checked against another copy, under half of the missing clones reflect an unresolved V gene, and the others are unexplained. Clone size and V and J calls were adopted from that table, with D and trimming inferred from the DNA. The sample table holds about 56,000 clones, of which 80% to 85% were seen once. 10% to 15% of the sample is taken by the ten largest.

Whole blood was collected in K2EDTA tubes by collaborating institutions according to the institutions' own protocols. For TCRbeta analysis, collaborator samples were shipped as frozen whole blood, as isolated PBMCs, or as DNA extracted from either sample type. As to this clone: Its antigen remains unidentified. No per-base quality is available; no much larger clone lies one base away.

V and J are truncated by 0 bases and 3 bases respectively, leaving an intervening sequence of 11 bases. CDR1 and CDR2 are drawn from the germline V gene: MGHRA, YSYEKL. Counted from cysteine to phenylalanine, this CDR3 has 16 amino acids. CDR3 DNA only is kept here, 48 bases in frame from base 1. This TCR came from a woman aged 80 or over with acute or convalescent COVID-19. Source material: peripheral blood. The sequence is built from TRBV4-1 and TRBJ1-4; the D gene is perhaps TRBD1, on 5 matching bases. The CDR3 protein sequence reads: CASSQEPTASNEKLFF. The DNA sequence follows: TGCGCCAGCAGCCAAGAACCGACAGCCTCTAATGAAAAACTGTTTTTT.